The 30 T cell receptor beta chains listed next were all sequenced from one sample in a study of B cell selection in AIRE deficiency. Data came from immunoSEQ multiplex PCR; TCRdb stores just in-frame clones and leaves some out. The sample consists of 20,000 to 25,000 clones, 95% to 98% of them appearing once. Sorting defined conventional CD4 T cells as CD4+CD127+. The sample consisted of conventional CD4+ T cells sorted from PBMCs. The receptors were gathered from a human donor with AIRE deficiency.

This chain connects TRBV6-1 to TRBJ2-2; possible D gene TRBD2, 6 bases. Trimming shortened V by 2 bases and J by 0 bases, and 10 bases separated the two germline ends. Germline V gene sequence: CDR1 MNHNS, CDR2 SASEGT. This CDR3 is 16 amino acids long. The CDR3 nucleotides read TGTGCCAGCAGTGAACTGAGCGGGTCGAACACCGGGGAGCTGTTTTTT. Its protein is CASSELSGSNTGELFF.

The chain joins TRBV6-5 to TRBJ1-2; perhaps TRBD1 as D (5 bases). CDR3 length: 15 amino acids. CDR1 and CDR2 (germline): MNHEY, SVGAGI. The V end was cut by 0 bases, the J end by 2 bases, with 10 bases between. The CDR3 coding sequence is TGTGCCAGCAGTTACTCGACGGGGCGCAACTATGGCTACACCTTC. Its translation: CASSYSTGRNYGYTF.

The V and J genes are TRBV4-1 and TRBJ1-3; 7 positions match TRBD1. CDR1 and CDR2 from the germline V gene are MGHRA and YSYEKL. This CDR3 has 18 residues. V lost 0 bases and J lost 3; bases outside the gene matches: 11. DNA of the CDR3: TGCGCCAGCAGCCAAGATCCGAGACAGGGCTTCCTTGGAAACACCATATATTTT. As protein: CASSQDPRQGFLGNTIYF.

V usage is TRBV25-1 and J usage is TRBJ1-3; D may be TRBD1 (5 bases). The CDR3 consists of 16 residues. From germline, CDR1 is MGHDK and CDR2 SYGVNS. The germline V and J ends were trimmed by 3 bases and 3 bases, with 15 bases remaining between them. The CDR3 here is CASSEATGRDGNTIYF. The CDR3 DNA reads as TGTGCCAGCAGTGAGGCTACGGGCAGGGATGGAAACACCATATATTTT.

V usage is TRBV19 and J usage is TRBJ1-2; D not certain. CDR3 size: 11 residues. V was cut by 6 bases and J by 5 bases, with 7 bases left in between. Germline V gives CDR1 LNHDA, CDR2 SQIVND (reference sequence). The DNA of the CDR3 is TGTGCCAGTAGGAACATATATGGCTACACCTTC. As protein: CASRNIYGYTF.

The chain combines TRBV7-2 with TRBJ2-1; 9 positions match TRBD1. This CDR3 has 15 residues. From germline, CDR1 is SGHTA and CDR2 FQGNSA. The V and J ends lost 5 bases and 5 bases, in that order; junction bases with no gene match: 7. CDR3 nucleotide sequence: TGTGCCAGCAGCCTCAGACAGGGGGTAAACAATGAGCAGTTCTTC. Translation gives CASSLRQGVNNEQFF. Together with reference TRBV7-2 and TRBJ2-1, the CDR3 gives the full variable domain: GAGVSQSPSNKVTEKGKDVELRCDPISGHTALYWYRQSLGQGLEFLIYFQGNSAPDKSGLPSDRFSAERTGGSVSTLTIQRTQQEDSAVYLCASSLRQGVNNEQFFGPGTRLTVL.

The chain joins TRBV28 to TRBJ2-2, with TRBD1 matching 7 bases. The CDR3 runs to 22 residues. CDR1 MDHEN and CDR2 SYDVKM come from the germline V gene. V was pared by 3 bases and J by 6 bases, with 28 bases of the junction left unmatched. In DNA, the CDR3 is TGTGCCAGCAGTTTTGTTATCCGATACAACCTTGACAGGGAAGAGGGGGCCGGGGAGCTGTTTTTT. Its protein product is CASSFVIRYNLDREEGAGELFF.

The CDR3 DNA follows: TGTGCCACCAGTCAACAGGAGAACACTGAAGCTTTCTTT. Amino acid sequence: CATSQQENTEAFF. This chain links TRBV15 with TRBJ1-1; D might be TRBD1 (5 bases). V was clipped by 6 bases and J by 1 base, with 9 bases between them. Germline CDR1 reads LNHNV; CDR2 reads YYDKDF (reference sequence). The CDR3 has 13 residues.

The chain carries TRBV30 and TRBJ2-6, with TRBD1 matching 10 bases. The CDR3 consists of 19 residues. Per germline, CDR1 GTSNPN and CDR2 SVGIG (reference sequence). V dropped 2 bases and J dropped 3; count of bases not matched to a gene: 13. For the CDR3, the DNA is TGTGCCTGGAGTCAGATCTGGGACAGGGGCTCTCGTGGGGCCAACGTCCTGACTTTC. Translation gives CAWSQIWDRGSRGANVLTF.

The rearrangement joins TRBV10-1 to TRBJ2-1; possibly TRBD1 for D (7 bases). Per germline, CDR1 WNHNN and CDR2 SYGVQD (reference sequence). Between the trimmed V and J ends, which lost 4 bases and 7 bases, there was a span of 17 bases. CDR3 length: 15 residues. For the CDR3, the DNA is TGCGCCAGCAGTGGGGGGACAGCCGCGGGGAATGAGCAGTTCTTC. Amino acids: CASSGGTAAGNEQFF.

V usage is TRBV19 and J usage is TRBJ1-2, with a tentative D call TRBD1 (6 bases). Trimming cost V 6 bases and J 3 bases, with 14 bases left between them. The CDR3 extends over 14 amino acids. Per the germline V gene, CDR1 is LNHDA and CDR2 is SQIVND (reference sequence). The CDR3 DNA reads TGTGCCAGTAGCCTCGGGACATACGACTATGGCTACACCTTC. It codes for CASSLGTYDYGYTF.

This chain uses TRBV7-9 with TRBJ1-3; D remains unclear. CDR3 length: 17 residues. Between the trimmed V and J ends, which lost 1 base and 0 bases, there was a span of 13 bases. Germline CDR1 reads SEHNR; CDR2 reads FQNEAQ (reference sequence). The CDR3 bases are TGTGCCAGCAGCTTAGAGGGCGGCCTTAGCTCTGGAAACACCATATATTTT. Protein: CASSLEGGLSSGNTIYF.

This clone showed up just once. The chain employs TRBV7-3 and TRBJ2-1; D gene ambiguous. The CDR3 runs to 13 residues. V was trimmed by 1 base and J by 5 bases, leaving 6 bases between them. Germline CDR1 reads SGHTA; CDR2 reads FQGTGA. CDR3 bases: TGTGCCAGCAGCTTAAGTGGGGACAATGAGCAGTTCTTC. Its protein product is CASSLSGDNEQFF.

Only one count was recorded for this clone. The chain recombines TRBV6-5 with TRBJ2-3, with D possibly called TRBD1 or TRBD2 (5 bases each). CDR3 length: 15 amino acids. The germline V and J ends were trimmed by 4 bases and 0 bases, with 11 bases remaining between them. Germline loops: CDR1 MNHEY, CDR2 SVGAGI. In DNA, the CDR3 is TGTGCCAGCAGTTTAGGGACGTATAGCACAGATACGCAGTATTTT. This encodes CASSLGTYSTDTQYF.

The chain is built from TRBV10-3 and TRBJ2-3, with 9 bases identical to TRBD2. From germline, CDR1 is ENHRY and CDR2 SYGVKD. The CDR3 length is 16 residues. The J segment lost 1 base and the V segment lost 4 bases, leaving 6 bases of the junction unmatched. CDR3 loop: CAISGSSGARTDTQYF. The CDR3 region has the DNA TGTGCCATCAGTGGATCTAGCGGGGCACGCACAGATACGCAGTATTTT.

The chain combines TRBV4-1 with TRBJ1-5; unclear D gene. Germline CDR1 is MGHRA and CDR2 is YSYEKL. This CDR3 has 13 amino acids. The V gene lost 0 bases and the J gene lost 9 bases, with 9 bases spanning the gap. CDR3 nucleotides: TGCGCCAGCAGCCAAGAGGCCCGGGGGCCCCAGCATTTT. The encoded protein is CASSQEARGPQHF.

The chain combines TRBV5-5 with TRBJ2-1, with unresolved D. The germline gives CDR1 SGHKS, CDR2 YYEKEE (reference sequence). The CDR3 runs to 12 residues. Between the trimmed V and J ends, which lost 4 bases and 10 bases, there was a span of 12 bases. DNA for the CDR3: TGTGCCAGCAGCGAGCCCCCGGGCGAGCAGTTCTTC. Translating gives CASSEPPGEQFF.

The genes are TRBV7-2 and TRBJ2-7; 14 positions agree with TRBD2. Germline trimming cut 5 bases from V and 5 bases from J; bases unmatched to any gene: 5. CDR1 and CDR2 (germline): SGHTA, FQGNSA. This CDR3 has 15 amino acids. The CDR3 loop is CASSPRLAGGDEQYF. CDR3 sequence (DNA): TGTGCCAGCAGCCCTCGACTAGCGGGAGGGGACGAGCAGTACTTC.

V usage is TRBV25-1 and J usage is TRBJ2-5, with D uncertain. V lost 3 bases and J 5 bases, leaving 7 bases between the germline ends. Germline CDR1 is MGHDK and CDR2 is SYGVNS. CDR3 size: 12 residues. DNA of the CDR3: TGTGCCAGCAGTGAGGGTTTGGAGACCCAGTACTTC. Amino acids: CASSEGLETQYF.

The chain links TRBV29-1 to TRBJ1-1; D gene uncertain. CDR3 length: 13 amino acids. V was clipped by 4 bases and J by 0 bases, with 9 bases between them. From germline, CDR1 is SQVTM and CDR2 ANQGSEA. CDR3 protein: CSVVLMMNTEAFF. CDR3 sequence (DNA): TGCAGCGTTGTCTTAATGATGAACACTGAAGCTTTCTTT. The whole variable domain, remainder taken from reference TRBV29-1 and TRBJ1-1, is SAVISQKPSRDICQRGTSLTIQCQVDSQVTMMFWYRQQPGQSLTLIATANQGSEATYESGFVIDKFPISRPNLTFSTLTVSNMSPEDSSIYLCSVVLMMNTEAFFGQGTRLTVV.

This chain joins TRBV4-2 and TRBJ1-4, with 7 bases lining up with TRBD1. The CDR3 totals 16 residues. Unmatched junction bases numbered 10, after V lost 1 base and J lost 8 bases. Germline CDR1 LGHNA, CDR2 YNFKEQ. The CDR3 bases are TGTGCCAGCAGCCAAGGCCAGGGACAGCGGCCCGAAAAACTGTTTTTT. It codes for CASSQGQGQRPEKLFF.

The chain has TRBV19 and TRBJ2-1, with unresolved D. Germline V lookup: CDR1 LNHDA, CDR2 SQIVND (reference sequence). With 6 bases removed from V and 0 bases from J, the gap between germline ends came to 9 bases. This CDR3 region has 14 residues. This CDR3 is CASSGLSSYNEQFF. CDR3 DNA sequence: TGTGCCAGTAGCGGCCTGAGCTCCTACAATGAGCAGTTCTTC.

J is TRBJ2-7 and V is TRBV19, with 7 bases that match TRBD1. The germline CDR1 and CDR2 sequences are LNHDA and SQIVND (reference sequence). The CDR3 length is 14 residues. The V segment lost 5 bases and the J segment 2 bases; nucleotides outside the gene matches: 6. This CDR3 reads CASSQRDSTYEQYF. Here the CDR3 DNA reads TGTGCCAGTAGTCAGAGGGACAGTACCTACGAGCAGTACTTC.

A single count supports this clone. V is TRBV18 and J is TRBJ2-1; D may be TRBD2 (5 bases). V was shortened by 2 bases and J by 0 bases, with 11 bases between the two germline ends. The CDR3 contains 16 residues. Germline CDR1 KGHSH, CDR2 LQKENI. The CDR3 region has the DNA TGTGCCAGCTCACCAGAGCTAGCACTCTCCTACAATGAGCAGTTCTTC. This translates into CASSPELALSYNEQFF.

The V and J genes are TRBV4-3 and TRBJ1-5, with D tentatively TRBD1 (5 bases). CDR1 and CDR2 (germline): LGHNA, YSLEER. Trimming cost V 4 bases and J 6 bases, with 19 bases left between them. This CDR3 has 16 amino acids. The CDR3 DNA reads TGCGCCAGCAGCCGGGGACGTACCCGGGTCGGTCAGCCCCAGCATTTT. It is translated as CASSRGRTRVGQPQHF.

The genes are TRBV28 and TRBJ2-7; TRBD2 aligns across 11 bases. Trimming at V came to 5 bases and at J to 3 bases, leaving 12 bases not matched to a gene. From germline, CDR1 is MDHEN and CDR2 SYDVKM. This CDR3 comprises 17 residues. CDR3 DNA: TGTGCCAGCAGTCCGCATCGGCTAGGACTAGCGGGCTACGAGCAGTACTTC. This translates into CASSPHRLGLAGYEQYF. The entire variable domain, with the rest obtained from reference TRBV28 and TRBJ2-7, is as follows: DVKVTQSSRYLVKRTGEKVFLECVQDMDHENMFWYRQDPGLGLRLIYFSYDVKMKEKGDIPEGYSVSREKKERFSLILESASTNQTSMYLCASSPHRLGLAGYEQYFGPGTRLTVT.

The chain is built from TRBV7-3 and TRBJ2-1, with 9 bases identical to TRBD2. Germline CDR1 is SGHTA and CDR2 is FQGTGA. Losses at the gene ends were 6 bases for V and 6 bases for J; bases not matched to a gene: 12. The CDR3 has 16 residues. This CDR3 reads CASSPHKRGVSNEQFF. CDR3 nucleotides: TGTGCCAGCAGTCCTCACAAGCGGGGGGTGTCCAATGAGCAGTTCTTC.

The CDR3 DNA sequence: TGTGCCAGCCGAATACAGGTGGGAACTGAAGCTTTCTTT. This codes for CASRIQVGTEAFF. The genes are TRBV6-5 and TRBJ1-1; tentatively, D is TRBD1 (5 bases). Germline CDR1 MNHEY, CDR2 SVGAGI. This CDR3 has 13 residues. Trimming shortened V by 8 bases and J by 5 bases, and 15 bases separated the two germline ends.

This chain uses TRBV5-8 with TRBJ2-7; maybe TRBD2 (6 bases). The CDR3 totals 17 residues. V gave up 0 bases and J gave up 0 bases, with 16 bases separating them. The germline CDR1 and CDR2 sequences are SGHTS and YDEGEE. CDR3 DNA sequence: TGTGCCAGCAGCTTGGTCGGGAGCGTTGATAGCTCCTACGAGCAGTACTTC. It translates to CASSLVGSVDSSYEQYF.

This sequence joins TRBV2 and TRBJ2-7; 10 nucleotides line up with TRBD2. The V gene's germline CDR1 is SNHLY and CDR2 FYNNEI. Losses at the gene ends were 4 bases for V and 3 bases for J; bases not matched to a gene: 6. The CDR3 runs to 15 residues. The CDR3 reads CASSGGLAVSYEQYF. DNA of the CDR3: TGTGCCAGCAGTGGCGGACTAGCGGTAAGCTACGAGCAGTACTTC.